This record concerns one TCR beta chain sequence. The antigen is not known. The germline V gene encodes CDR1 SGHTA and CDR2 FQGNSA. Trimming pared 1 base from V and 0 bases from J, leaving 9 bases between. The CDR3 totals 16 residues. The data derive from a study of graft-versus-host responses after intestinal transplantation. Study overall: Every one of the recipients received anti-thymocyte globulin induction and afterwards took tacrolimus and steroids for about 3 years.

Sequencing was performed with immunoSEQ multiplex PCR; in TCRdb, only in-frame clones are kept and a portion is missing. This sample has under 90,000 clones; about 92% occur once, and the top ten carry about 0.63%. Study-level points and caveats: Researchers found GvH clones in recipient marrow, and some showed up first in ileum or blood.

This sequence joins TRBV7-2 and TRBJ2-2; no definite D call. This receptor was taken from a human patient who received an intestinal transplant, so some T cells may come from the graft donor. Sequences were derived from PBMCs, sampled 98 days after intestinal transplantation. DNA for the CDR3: TGTGCCAGCAGCTTAGTGGGCGGAGCGAACACCGGGGAGCTGTTTTTT. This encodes CASSLVGGANTGELFF.